These 29 T cell receptor beta chains share one sample of origin, sequenced in a study of molecular identifiers for immune sequencing clone quantification (dated by TCRdb to 2017 to 2018). Libraries were built with PCR. The listed sequencing device is Illumina HiSeq 4000. TCRdb handled the public reads itself, with Q25 trimming in fastp and clone calling in MiXCR, and kept productive beta chains. Here each entry gathers all rows of one CDR3 protein and keeps the most common genes and DNA. The sample contains about 65,000 distinct CDR3 sequences, less than 20% of them found a single time. 1.5% of the sample rests with the top ten. The source material was naive CD8+ T cells from blood, with Jurkat cell RNA spiked in. The sample's cell subset or site label, in plain terms: FACS-sorted CD8+CD4-CCR7+CD45RA+ naive T cells. These receptor sequences come from a human donor in good health. Some libraries in this study had Jurkat cell RNA spiked in.

This clonotype has a handful of counts. This chain joins TRBV23-1 and TRBJ2-7, with D unclear. TRBV23-1 is an open reading frame whose function is uncertain. V was clipped by 0 bases and J by 1 base, with 7 bases between them. The CDR3 is 14 residues long. CDR3 sequence: CASSQSTPSYEQYF. The CDR3, as DNA: TGCGCCAGCAGTCAATCTACTCCATCCTACGAGCAGTACTTC.

This clonotype showed up just once. This may be a read error: a much more frequent sequence differs by one nucleotide. The chain is built from TRBV28 and TRBJ1-3; D call uncertain. There are 15 residues in the CDR3. Looked up from germline, CDR1 is MDHEN and CDR2 is SYDVKM. Written as DNA, the CDR3 is TGTGCCAGCGATTCGCGAGGAGGGTATGGAGACACCATATATTTT. Amino acids: CASDSRGGYGDTIYF.

This clonotype appeared many times. The rearrangement joins TRBV11-2 to TRBJ2-1, with 13 bases lining up with TRBD2. Looked up from germline, CDR1 is SGHAT and CDR2 is FQNNGV. J was trimmed by 7 bases and V by 4 bases; bases with no gene match: 4. The CDR3 has 15 residues. This CDR3 reads CASSYGLAGVNEQFF. As DNA, the CDR3 is TGTGCCAGCAGCTACGGACTAGCGGGAGTTAATGAGCAGTTCTTC.

This clonotype came up many times. V and J are TRBV29-1 and TRBJ2-5; D is unclear. The V gene lost 1 base and the J gene lost 2 bases, with 14 bases spanning the gap. The CDR3 sequence is 15 residues long. Germline V CDR1 and CDR2: SQVTM, ANQGSEA. For the CDR3, the DNA is TGCAGCGTTGAAGCACCAGAGAACTGGCAAGAGACCCAGTACTTC. It specifies CSVEAPENWQETQYF.

This clonotype was recorded many times. The rearrangement links TRBV7-2 to TRBJ2-5; weak D call: TRBD1 (5 bases). Germline CDR1 is SGHTA and CDR2 is FQGNSA. The CDR3 sequence is 14 residues long. V was pared by 0 bases and J by 2 bases, with 7 bases between. CDR3 sequence: CASSLAQGQETQYF. The CDR3 DNA is TGTGCCAGCAGCTTAGCGCAGGGTCAAGAGACCCAGTACTTC.

This clonotype showed up many times. This sequence joins TRBV28 and TRBJ2-7; TRBD1 agrees at 9 bases. V shed 3 bases and J 5 bases; nucleotides not matched to a gene: 14. This CDR3 is 17 amino acids long. Germline V gives CDR1 MDHEN, CDR2 SYDVKM. CDR3 sequence reads: CASSFPHHSGQGNEQYF. The DNA of the CDR3 is TGTGCCAGCAGTTTTCCCCACCATTCGGGACAGGGAAACGAGCAGTACTTC.

This clonotype has at least ten counts. V is TRBV20-1 and J is TRBJ2-7; D remains ambiguous. Germline-derived CDR1 and CDR2 are DFQATT and SNEGSKA (reference sequence). V lost 3 bases, J lost 0 bases, and 6 bases lay in between. The CDR3 runs 12 residues. As DNA, the CDR3 is TGCAGTGCTAGTGGGCCCTCCTACGAGCAGTACTTC. Translated, it gives CSASGPSYEQYF.

This clonotype was detected only once. Relative to the germline gene, one junction end is altered; a read error may explain this. The genes are TRBV6-5 and TRBJ1-2; tentative D call: TRBD1 (5 bases). The CDR3 consists of 14 residues. From germline, CDR1 is MNHEY and CDR2 SVGAGI. The CDR3 DNA sequence: TGTGCCAGCAGTTACTCCGGGACTCACTATGGCAACACCTTC. Translated: CASSYSGTHYGNTF.

This rearrangement joins TRBV27 to TRBJ2-7; 13 nucleotides match TRBD2. The CDR3 is 17 amino acids. Trimming took 3 bases from V and 1 from J; bases not matched to a gene: 6. The V gene's germline CDR1 is MNHEY and CDR2 SMNVEV (reference sequence). The CDR3 DNA sequence: TGTGCCAGCAGTTTGTTACTAGCGGGAGGGCCTTCCTACGAGCAGTACTTC. This codes for CASSLLLAGGPSYEQYF.

This clonotype was counted between two and nine times. V usage is TRBV28 and J usage is TRBJ2-3; 7 bases fit TRBD2. With V trimmed by 7 bases and J by 2 bases, 9 bases remained unmatched. Germline CDR1 MDHEN, CDR2 SYDVKM. This CDR3 region has 15 residues. The CDR3 nucleotides read TGTGCCAGCACGTCCGCTAGCGGAAACACAGATACGCAGTATTTT. Translating gives CASTSASGNTDTQYF.

This clonotype was observed many times. The rearrangement uses TRBV19 and TRBJ1-4; D gene ambiguous. There are 14 residues in the CDR3. The germline CDR1 and CDR2 sequences are LNHDA and SQIVND (reference sequence). Trimming cost V 5 bases and J 7 bases, with 14 bases left between them. The CDR3 DNA reads as TGTGCCAGTAGTCCTCGGCCACTGGGTGAAAAACTGTTTTTT. Its protein is CASSPRPLGEKLFF.

At least ten counts were recorded for this clonotype. J is TRBJ2-7 and V is TRBV20-1, with 10 bases lining up with TRBD2. The CDR3 consists of 15 residues. Germline loops: CDR1 DFQATT, CDR2 SNEGSKA (reference sequence). The J segment lost 4 bases and the V segment lost 5 bases, leaving 11 bases of the junction unmatched. The CDR3, as DNA: TGCAGTGCTCACCCCTTAGGACTAGCGGCATACGAGCAGTACTTC. Its translation is CSAHPLGLAAYEQYF.

This clonotype is medium-sized (0.01 to 0.1%). The chain combines TRBV28 with TRBJ2-7, with 10 bases that match TRBD1. The germline CDR1 and CDR2 sequences are MDHEN and SYDVKM. V lost 3 bases, J lost 4 bases, and 18 bases stayed unmatched. The length of the CDR3 is 19 residues. The CDR3 spells CASSFAVRGPGQGKYEQYF. The DNA of the CDR3 is TGTGCCAGCAGTTTTGCGGTTCGGGGACCGGGACAGGGGAAGTACGAGCAGTACTTC.

J is TRBJ2-1 and V is TRBV24-1; 9 bases line up with TRBD2. V was clipped by 0 bases and J by 8 bases; unmatched bases: 4. Germline values: CDR1 KGHDR, CDR2 SFDVKD. The length of the CDR3 is 15 residues. CDR3: CATSDLPVAGDEQFF. DNA of the CDR3: TGTGCCACCAGTGATTTGCCGGTAGCGGGAGATGAGCAGTTCTTC.

This clonotype was detected a few times. The chain has TRBV4-3 and TRBJ2-1, with a tentative D call TRBD2 (5 bases). The CDR3 has 17 amino acids. Germline V gives CDR1 LGHNA, CDR2 YSLEER. V was clipped by 3 bases and J by 6 bases, with 21 bases between them. The CDR3 region is CASSQDSPNYESNEQFF. Written as DNA, the CDR3 is TGCGCCAGCAGCCAGGACTCCCCTAACTATGAATCCAATGAGCAGTTCTTC.

The sample holds many counts of this clonotype. The chain carries TRBV7-2 and TRBJ2-1; 8 positions match TRBD2. Unmatched junction bases numbered 7, after V lost 6 bases and J lost 3 bases. Germline assignment: CDR1 SGHTA and CDR2 FQGNSA. The CDR3 runs to 15 residues. For the CDR3, the DNA is TGTGCCAGCAGACCCGGGACTAGTGTCTACAATGAGCAGTTCTTC. Its translation is CASRPGTSVYNEQFF.

Points on this clonotype: A much larger clone is a single base away; this may be a read error. This rearrangement joins TRBV5-1 to TRBJ2-3, with TRBD2 matching 7 bases. The CDR3 loop spans 14 amino acids. V lost 10 bases, J lost 4 bases, and 12 bases stayed unmatched. Germline V gene sequence: CDR1 SGHRS, CDR2 YFSETQ. The CDR3 is CAGNYQGGADTQYF. The CDR3 DNA reads as TGCGCCGGCAATTACCAGGGAGGGGCAGATACGCAGTATTTT.

Turning to this clonotype: Since a much larger clone is just one base distant, this may be a read error. V is TRBV20-1 and J is TRBJ1-5; D perhaps matches TRBD1 (5 bases). Germline V gene data show CDR1 as DFQATT and CDR2 as SNEGSKA (reference sequence). The germline V and J ends were trimmed by 0 bases and 6 bases, with 12 bases remaining between them. This CDR3 is 14 amino acids long. The CDR3 loop reads CSARDRGATQPQHF. The CDR3 DNA reads TGCAGTGCTAGAGATCGTGGGGCTACTCAGCCCCAGCATTTT.

This clonotype has a count of ten or more. The chain is built from TRBV27 and TRBJ2-6; D unresolved. The CDR3 spans 12 residues. Germline V gene sequence: CDR1 MNHEY, CDR2 SMNVEV (reference sequence). V lost 8 bases to trimming and J lost 2 bases, with 4 bases between them. CDR3 sequence (DNA): TGTGCCAGCTCCGCTGGGGCCAACGTCCTGACTTTC. It codes for CASSAGANVLTF.

This clonotype was counted a few times. V and J are TRBV29-1 and TRBJ2-7, with TRBD1 identical over 7 bases. The CDR3 runs to 12 residues. J lost 2 bases, V lost 5 bases, and 3 bases had no gene match. Looked up from germline, CDR1 is SQVTM and CDR2 is ANQGSEA. This CDR3 reads CSVMTGTYEQYF. CDR3 bases: TGCAGCGTTATGACAGGGACCTACGAGCAGTACTTC.

A remark on this clonotype: The missing conserved phenylalanine or tryptophan at the end of this CDR3 makes a read error likely. This chain joins TRBV11-2 and TRBJ2-1; a possible D gene is TRBD2 (5 bases). CDR3 length: 15 residues. Germline assignment: CDR1 SGHAT and CDR2 FQNNGV. Between the trimmed V and J ends, which lost 5 bases and 8 bases, there was a span of 19 bases. CDR3 in amino acids: CASSQTSGRWDEQFL. CDR3 coding DNA: TGTGCCAGCAGCCAAACTAGTGGAAGGTGGGATGAGCAGTTCCTC.

In the case of this clonotype: A read error may explain this, as a much larger clone is one base away. The chain recombines TRBV11-1 with TRBJ1-1; D is possibly TRBD1 (6 bases). V was shortened by 5 bases and J by 7 bases, with 17 bases between the two germline ends. This CDR3 region has 14 residues. Germline V lookup: CDR1 SGHAT, CDR2 FQDESV (reference sequence). CDR3 in DNA: TGTGCCAGCAGCCACGCAGGGGAAGGGATTGAAGCTTTCTTT. Residues: CASSHAGEGIEAFF. Together with reference TRBV11-1 and TRBJ1-1, the CDR3 gives the full variable domain: EAEVAQSPRYKITEKSQAVAFWCDPISGHATLYWYRQILGQGPELLVQFQDESVVDDSQLPKDRFSAERLKGVDSTLKIQPAELGDSAMYLCASSHAGEGIEAFFGQGTRLTVV.

This clonotype was seen at least ten times. The chain employs TRBV5-6 and TRBJ2-7, with D perhaps matching TRBD1 (6 bases). The CDR3 runs 17 residues. Germline CDR1 is SGHDT and CDR2 is YYEEEE. Trimming cost V 4 bases and J 0 bases, with 20 bases left between them. CDR3 DNA: TGTGCCAGCAGCACCTACGGCAGGGGCCTAACCTCCTACGAGCAGTACTTC. This gives the protein CASSTYGRGLTSYEQYF.

About this clonotype: One junction end disagrees with the germline gene, perhaps due to a read error. J is TRBJ2-4 and V is TRBV27, with a possible D match to TRBD1 (5 bases). Germline CDR1 MNHEY, CDR2 SMNVEV (reference sequence). This CDR3 has 13 amino acids. CDR3 sequence reads: CVSSLETAHIQYF. In nucleotides, the CDR3 is TGTGTCAGCAGTTTGGAGACAGCCCATATTCAGTACTTC.

There are many counts of this clonotype. The chain is built from TRBV6-2 or TRBV6-3 and TRBJ1-5; a possible D gene is TRBD1 (5 bases). V was pared by 7 bases and J by 0 bases, with 19 bases between. CDR1 and CDR2 (germline): MNHEY, SVGEGT. This CDR3 is 17 amino acids long. The CDR3 nucleotides read TGTGCCAGCACGTCCCAACGGGGCCCCTATAGCAATCAGCCCCAGCATTTT. As protein: CASTSQRGPYSNQPQHF.

About this clonotype itself: This may be a read error, as it is one base from a much larger clone. J is TRBJ1-1 and V is TRBV28; no reliable D call. Germline V gene sequence: CDR1 MDHEN, CDR2 SYDVKM. CDR3 length equals 11 residues. The CDR3 is CSSSFSTEAFF. In DNA, the CDR3 is TGTTCCAGCAGTTTCTCCACTGAAGCTTTCTTT. The variable domain in full, with the rest retrieved from reference TRBV28 and TRBJ1-1, is DVKVTQSSRYLVKRTGEKVFLECVQDMDHENMFWYRQDPGLGLRLIYFSYDVKMKEKGDIPEGYSVSREKKERFSLILESASTNQTSMYLCSSSFSTEAFFGQGTRLTVV.

This clonotype was observed many times. This chain uses TRBV7-9 with TRBJ2-3, with D tentatively TRBD2 (5 bases). V dropped 5 bases and J dropped 2 bases, with 14 bases sitting between them. The CDR3 runs 15 residues. The V gene's germline CDR1 is SEHNR and CDR2 FQNEAQ (reference sequence). The CDR3 reads CASSPWTYLTDTQYF. CDR3 sequence (DNA): TGTGCCAGCAGCCCTTGGACTTACCTCACAGATACGCAGTATTTT.

This clonotype was seen repeatedly, ten times or more. The chain links TRBV6-2 or TRBV6-3 to TRBJ2-7; TRBD2 agrees at 10 bases. The CDR3 loop spans 17 amino acids. V shed 5 bases and J 4 bases; nucleotides not matched to a gene: 14. The germline V gene encodes CDR1 MNHEY and CDR2 SVGEGT. DNA for the CDR3: TGTGCCAGCAGTCCTATCCGATTTAGCGGGAGGTTGTACGAGCAGTACTTC. It specifies CASSPIRFSGRLYEQYF.

This clonotype was recorded at least ten times. The CDR3 nucleotides read TGTGCCAGCTCAAACAGGGGTTACACTGAAGCTTTCTTT. It codes for CASSNRGYTEAFF. The J gene is TRBJ1-1, the V gene TRBV18, with 7 bases identical to TRBD1. This CDR3 has 13 amino acids. CDR1 is KGHSH, CDR2 LQKENI, per germline. Losses at the gene ends were 5 bases for V and 3 bases for J; bases not matched to a gene: 3.